This T cell receptor beta chain was observed in a study of metastatic and nonmetastatic thyroid tumors. The CDR3 totals 19 residues. V was cut by 3 bases and J by 0 bases, with 23 bases left in between. MiXCR reprocessed the PCR reads for TCRdb. The data contain 8,500 to 13,000 clones, around 12% of them singletons. A single count supports this clone. Every patient was untreated before thyroid surgery. The sequence was obtained from a female donor with papillary thyroid cancer or a benign thyroid nodule (not recorded which). Some clones in this sample may be carry-over from other donors' samples. Input material: blood. The chain links TRBV12-3 or TRBV12-4 to TRBJ1-2; D is undetermined. The CDR3: CASSFGTRRQAPSNYGYTF. Here the CDR3 DNA reads TGTGCCAGCAGTTTTGGCACGAGACGGCAAGCTCCTTCTAACTATGGCTACACCTTC.